The sequence of this TCR beta chain was determined in a study of cytomegalovirus exposure and HLA in healthy donors. About the study: Samples from HLA-typed donors yielded around 85 million unique TCRs in an early data release.

13 Jbeta primers and 60 Vbeta primers were used for the PCR. Sequencing used immunoSEQ multiplex PCR; TCRdb keeps in-frame clones, though not all of them. The data hold roughly 130,000 clones, with less than 85% observed a single time. A remark on this clone: As yet, its antigen is unknown.

The CDR3 sequence is 16 residues long. Trimming cost V 3 bases and J 7 bases; bases outside gene matches: 12. From germline, CDR1 is LNHDA and CDR2 SQIVND (reference sequence). Findings of the study overall: Indistinguishable V segments, including TRBV6-2 and TRBV6-3, were excluded. The records held CMV serostatus as the only immune exposure information. A likely sequencing artifact accounted for one observed cluster of highly shared sequence variants.

This sequence joins TRBV19 and TRBJ2-4, with 7 bases identical to TRBD2. The source is a man between 35 and 55 years old in good health and CMV-seronegative. Sequences were obtained from PBMCs. The CDR3 protein is CASSIGEGLGANIQYF. In DNA form, the CDR3 reads TGTGCCAGTAGTATCGGGGAGGGCCTAGGAGCTAACATTCAGTACTTC. The complete variable domain, with remaining parts taken from reference TRBV19 and TRBJ2-4, reads DGGITQSPKYLFRKEGQNVTLSCEQNLNHDAMYWYRQDPGQGLRLIYYSQIVNDFQKGDIAEGYSVSREKKESFPLTVTSAQKNPTAFYLCASSIGEGLGANIQYFGAGTRLSVL.